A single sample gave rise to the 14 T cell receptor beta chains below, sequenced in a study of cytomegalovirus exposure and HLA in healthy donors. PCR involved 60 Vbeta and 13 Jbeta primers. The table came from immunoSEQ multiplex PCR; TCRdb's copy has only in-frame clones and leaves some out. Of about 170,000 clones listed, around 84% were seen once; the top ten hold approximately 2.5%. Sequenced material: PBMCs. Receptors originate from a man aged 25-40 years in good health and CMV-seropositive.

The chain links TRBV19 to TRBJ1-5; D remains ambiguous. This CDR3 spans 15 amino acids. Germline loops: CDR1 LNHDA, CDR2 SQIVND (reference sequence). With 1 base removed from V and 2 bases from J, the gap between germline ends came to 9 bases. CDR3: CASSIGRSRNQPQHF. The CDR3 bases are TGTGCCAGTAGTATAGGGCGGAGCCGCAATCAGCCCCAGCATTTT. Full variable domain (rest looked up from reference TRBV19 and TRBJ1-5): DGGITQSPKYLFRKEGQNVTLSCEQNLNHDAMYWYRQDPGQGLRLIYYSQIVNDFQKGDIAEGYSVSREKKESFPLTVTSAQKNPTAFYLCASSIGRSRNQPQHFGDGTRLSIL.

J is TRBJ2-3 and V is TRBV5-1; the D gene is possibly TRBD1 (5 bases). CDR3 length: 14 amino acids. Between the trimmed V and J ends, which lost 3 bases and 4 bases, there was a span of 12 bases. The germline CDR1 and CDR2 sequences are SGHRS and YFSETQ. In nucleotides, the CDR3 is TGCGCCAGCAGCTCCAGGGTTCGGGCAGATACGCAGTATTTT. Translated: CASSSRVRADTQYF.

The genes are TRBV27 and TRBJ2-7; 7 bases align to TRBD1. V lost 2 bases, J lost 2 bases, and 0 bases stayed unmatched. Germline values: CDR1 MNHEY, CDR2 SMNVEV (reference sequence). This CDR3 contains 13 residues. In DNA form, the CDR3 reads TGTGCCAGCAGTTTACAGGGGGCCTACGAGCAGTACTTC. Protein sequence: CASSLQGAYEQYF.

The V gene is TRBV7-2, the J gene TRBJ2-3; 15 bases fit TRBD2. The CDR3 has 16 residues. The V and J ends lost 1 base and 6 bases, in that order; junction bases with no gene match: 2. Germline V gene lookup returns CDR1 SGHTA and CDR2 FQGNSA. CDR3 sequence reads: CASSLVGTSGRDTQYF. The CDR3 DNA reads TGTGCCAGCAGCTTAGTTGGGACTAGCGGGAGGGATACGCAGTATTTT.

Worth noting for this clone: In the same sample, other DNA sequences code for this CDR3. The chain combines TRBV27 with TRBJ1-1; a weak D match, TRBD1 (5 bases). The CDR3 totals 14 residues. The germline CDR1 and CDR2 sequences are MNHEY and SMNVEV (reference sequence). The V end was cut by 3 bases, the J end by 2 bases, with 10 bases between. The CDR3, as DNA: TGTGCCAGCAGTTTTGGGCAGGGTAACACTGAAGCTTTCTTT. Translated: CASSFGQGNTEAFF.

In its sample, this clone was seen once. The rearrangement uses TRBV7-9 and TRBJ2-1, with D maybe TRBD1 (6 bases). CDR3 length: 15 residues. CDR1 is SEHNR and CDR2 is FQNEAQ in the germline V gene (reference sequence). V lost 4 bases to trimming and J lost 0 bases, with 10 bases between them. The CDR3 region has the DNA TGTGCCAGCAGCTCCCTCAGGGGCTCCTACAATGAGCAGTTCTTC. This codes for CASSSLRGSYNEQFF.

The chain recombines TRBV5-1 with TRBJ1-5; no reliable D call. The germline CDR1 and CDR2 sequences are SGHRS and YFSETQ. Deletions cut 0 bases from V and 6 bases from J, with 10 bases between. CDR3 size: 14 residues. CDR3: CASSLGRAGQPQHF. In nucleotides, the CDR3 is TGCGCCAGCAGCTTGGGGAGGGCCGGTCAGCCCCAGCATTTT.

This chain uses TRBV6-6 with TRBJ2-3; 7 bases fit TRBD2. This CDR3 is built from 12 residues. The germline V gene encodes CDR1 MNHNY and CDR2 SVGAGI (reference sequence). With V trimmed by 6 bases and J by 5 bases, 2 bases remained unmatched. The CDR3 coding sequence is TGTGCCAGCAGGGTAGCGGGAGATACGCAGTATTTT. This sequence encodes CASRVAGDTQYF.

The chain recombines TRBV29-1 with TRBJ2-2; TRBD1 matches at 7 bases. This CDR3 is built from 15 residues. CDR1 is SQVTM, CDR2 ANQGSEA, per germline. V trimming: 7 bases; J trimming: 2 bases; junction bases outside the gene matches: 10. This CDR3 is CSARGQSVNTGELFF. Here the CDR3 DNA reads TGCAGCGCCAGGGGACAGTCTGTAAACACCGGGGAGCTGTTTTTT.

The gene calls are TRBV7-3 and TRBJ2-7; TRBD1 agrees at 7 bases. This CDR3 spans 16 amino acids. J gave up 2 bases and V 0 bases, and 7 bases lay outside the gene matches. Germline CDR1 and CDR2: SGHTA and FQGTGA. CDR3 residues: CASSLTGDSGAYEQYF. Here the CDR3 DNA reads TGTGCCAGCAGCTTAACGGGGGACAGTGGCGCCTACGAGCAGTACTTC.

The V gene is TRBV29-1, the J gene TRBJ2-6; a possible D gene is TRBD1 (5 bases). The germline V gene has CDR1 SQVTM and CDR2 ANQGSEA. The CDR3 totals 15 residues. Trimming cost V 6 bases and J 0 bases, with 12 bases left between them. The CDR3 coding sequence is TGCAGCGTGTGGGGCGCAACCTCTGGGGCCAACGTCCTGACTTTC. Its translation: CSVWGATSGANVLTF.

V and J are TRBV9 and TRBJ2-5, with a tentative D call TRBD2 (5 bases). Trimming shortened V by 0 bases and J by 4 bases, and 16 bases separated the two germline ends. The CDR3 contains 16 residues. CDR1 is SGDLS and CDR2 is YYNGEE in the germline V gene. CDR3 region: CASSVAEGALGETQYF. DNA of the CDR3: TGTGCCAGCAGCGTAGCAGAGGGAGCTTTGGGAGAGACCCAGTACTTC.

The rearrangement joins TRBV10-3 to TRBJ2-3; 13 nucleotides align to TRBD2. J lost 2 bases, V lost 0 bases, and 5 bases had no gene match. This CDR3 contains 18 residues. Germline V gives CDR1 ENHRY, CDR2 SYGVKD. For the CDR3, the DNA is TGTGCCATCAGTGAGTCACGAGGGACTAGCGGGACCACAGATACGCAGTATTTT. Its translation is CAISESRGTSGTTDTQYF.

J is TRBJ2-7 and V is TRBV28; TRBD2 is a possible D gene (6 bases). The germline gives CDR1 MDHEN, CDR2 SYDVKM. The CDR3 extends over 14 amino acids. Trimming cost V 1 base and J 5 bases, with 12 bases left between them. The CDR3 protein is CASSLFGEVNEQYV. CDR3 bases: TGTGCCAGCAGTTTATTCGGGGAGGTCAACGAGCAGTACGTC.